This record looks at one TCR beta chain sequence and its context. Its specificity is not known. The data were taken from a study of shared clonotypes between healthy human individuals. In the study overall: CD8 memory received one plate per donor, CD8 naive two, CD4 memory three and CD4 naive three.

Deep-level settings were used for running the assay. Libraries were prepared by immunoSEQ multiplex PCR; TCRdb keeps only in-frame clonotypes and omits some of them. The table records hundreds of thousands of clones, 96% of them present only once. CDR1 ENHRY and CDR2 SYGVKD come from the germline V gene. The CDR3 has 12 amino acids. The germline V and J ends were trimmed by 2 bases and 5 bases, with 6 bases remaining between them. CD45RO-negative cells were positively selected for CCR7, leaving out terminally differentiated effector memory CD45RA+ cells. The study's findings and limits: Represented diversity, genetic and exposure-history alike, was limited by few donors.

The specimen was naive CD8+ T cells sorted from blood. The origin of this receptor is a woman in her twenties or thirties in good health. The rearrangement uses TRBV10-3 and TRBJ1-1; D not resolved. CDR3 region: CAISESLTEAFF. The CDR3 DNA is TGTGCCATCAGTGAGAGCCTGACTGAAGCTTTCTTT.